These 2 T cell receptor beta chains were sequenced from one sample in a study of T cell repertoires in cytomegalovirus infection. Using its own MiXCR run on the reads, TCRdb lists one record per CDR3 protein. The data show 50,000 to 65,000 distinct CDR3 sequences, with about 18% seen just once and 60% to 65% held by the top ten. These receptors have no known antigen. Specimen: CD8+ T cells from cultured PBMCs, collected from culture after CMV antigen stimulation. Source of these receptors: a human donor in good health (CMV status not recorded). Some clones in this sample may be carry-over from other donors' samples.

This clonotype appeared a few times. The V and J genes are TRBV7-2 and TRBJ2-7; D could derive from TRBD1 or TRBD2 (7 bases each). There are 16 residues in the CDR3. V was shortened by 6 bases and J by 2 bases, with 20 bases between the two germline ends. The germline gives CDR1 SGHTA, CDR2 FQGNSA. The CDR3, as DNA: TGTGCCAGCAGATATAATAACCAGGGGGGGGCCTACGAGCAGTACTTC. This sequence encodes CASRYNNQGGAYEQYF. Combining the CDR3 with reference TRBV7-2 and TRBJ2-7 gives the whole variable domain GAGVSQSPSNKVTEKGKDVELRCDPISGHTALYWYRQSLGQGLEFLIYFQGNSAPDKSGLPSDRFSAERTGGSVSTLTIQRTQQEDSAVYLCASRYNNQGGAYEQYFGPGTRLTVT.

This rearrangement joins TRBV7-3 to TRBJ1-1, with a possible D match to TRBD1 (6 bases). The CDR3 extends over 13 amino acids. CDR1 and CDR2 from the germline V gene are SGHTA and FQGTGA. V lost 7 bases and J 4 bases, leaving 13 bases between the germline ends. The DNA for the CDR3 is TGTGCCAGCACCGGGGGCGCCGGCACTGAAGCTTTCTTT. Translating gives CASTGGAGTEAFF.